Below are 11 T cell receptor beta chains sequenced from a single sample in a study of PD-L1 blockade in urothelial cancer. Time point denoted: peripheral blood 6 weeks after treatment start. TCRdb's copy holds only in-frame clones and misses some; the assay was immunoSEQ multiplex PCR. The data show 35,000 or so clones, approximately 80% seen once. The sample in question was PBMCs, obtained around atezolizumab (anti-PD-L1) treatment. The receptors derive from a man aged 35-49 years with urothelial cancer.

In nucleotides, the CDR3 is TGTGCCACCCGTCCCCCTACCTACAATGAGCAGTTCTTC. Translation gives CATRPPTYNEQFF. The J gene is TRBJ2-1, the V gene TRBV10-3; D remains ambiguous. V was clipped by 10 bases and J by 2 bases, with 12 bases between them. The length of the CDR3 is 13 residues. Germline V gives CDR1 ENHRY, CDR2 SYGVKD.

The CDR3 reads CASSVSSGSLGTEQYF. CDR3 DNA: TGTGCCAGCAGTGTTTCCTCGGGATCCCTGGGCACCGAGCAGTACTTC. The chain uses TRBV6-1 and TRBJ2-7; perhaps TRBD2 as D (5 bases). Germline V gene data show CDR1 as MNHNS and CDR2 as SASEGT. V dropped 4 bases and J dropped 6 bases, with 22 bases sitting between them. This CDR3 contains 16 residues.

The rearrangement joins TRBV5-5 to TRBJ1-5, with D maybe TRBD1 (5 bases). Germline-derived CDR1 and CDR2 are SGHKS and YYEKEE (reference sequence). Trimming took off 5 bases at V and 2 bases at J, with 14 bases between the two ends. This CDR3 has 15 residues. CDR3 DNA: TGTGCCAGCAGGAGGGGACTTCTGGGCAATCAGCCCCAGCATTTT. Translation: CASRRGLLGNQPQHF.

This rearrangement joins TRBV5-1 to TRBJ1-1; tentative D call: TRBD1 (5 bases). Germline V CDR1 and CDR2: SGHRS, YFSETQ. The CDR3 runs to 14 residues. Trimming shortened V by 0 bases and J by 5 bases, and 11 bases separated the two germline ends. CDR3 DNA sequence: TGCGCCAGCAGCTTGGGTCGGGGGTTGACTGAAGCTTTCTTT. Amino acid sequence: CASSLGRGLTEAFF.

This clone appeared once. The genes are TRBV5-4 and TRBJ2-7; 9 nucleotides agree with TRBD2. With V trimmed by 0 bases and J by 0 bases, 4 bases remained unmatched. Germline CDR1 is SGHNT and CDR2 is YYREEE (reference sequence). The length of the CDR3 is 16 residues. In nucleotides, the CDR3 is TGTGCCAGCAGCTTGGGAGCGGGGGGCGGCTCCTACGAGCAGTACTTC. It specifies CASSLGAGGGSYEQYF.

The chain links TRBV4-1 to TRBJ2-7, with 9 bases matching TRBD1. Unmatched junction bases numbered 14, after V lost 3 bases and J lost 8 bases. Per the germline V gene, CDR1 is MGHRA and CDR2 is YSYEKL. There are 16 residues in the CDR3. CDR3 loop: CASSQEPGQGSTQQYF. The CDR3 coding sequence is TGCGCCAGCAGCCAGGAACCGGGACAGGGTTCTACGCAGCAGTACTTC.

This chain links TRBV27 with TRBJ2-2, with a possible D match to TRBD2 (6 bases). Trimming left V 11 bases short and J 2 bases short, with 18 bases between. Germline assignment: CDR1 MNHEY and CDR2 SMNVEV (reference sequence). The CDR3 consists of 15 residues. CDR3 bases: TGTGCCTGCCGGACTGGGGGAGGTAACACCGGGGAGCTGTTTTTT. Its translation is CACRTGGGNTGELFF.

V and J are TRBV7-9 and TRBJ2-7; 10 bases map to TRBD1. With V trimmed by 5 bases and J by 5 bases, 9 bases remained unmatched. Germline-derived CDR1 and CDR2 are SEHNR and FQNEAQ (reference sequence). The CDR3 spans 15 residues. The CDR3 DNA is TGTGCCAGCAGCAGGGCCGGGACAGGGGCCCACGAGCAGTACTTC. It translates to CASSRAGTGAHEQYF.

This chain connects TRBV7-3 to TRBJ2-7, with 9 bases lining up with TRBD1. J gave up 4 bases and V 3 bases, and 19 bases lay outside the gene matches. Germline V gene data show CDR1 as SGHTA and CDR2 as FQGTGA. This CDR3 is built from 19 residues. The CDR3 region is CASSFPGTGCSTGPYEQYF. The DNA of the CDR3 is TGTGCCAGCAGCTTCCCCGGGACAGGGTGCTCAACTGGGCCTTACGAGCAGTACTTC.

DNA for the CDR3: TGTGCCAGCAGCCCGCAGGGGGTTATAGTCGATGAGCAGTTCTTC. This codes for CASSPQGVIVDEQFF. V is TRBV7-9 and J is TRBJ2-1; TRBD1 aligns across 7 bases. With 5 bases clipped from V and 8 bases from J, the junction kept 12 bases outside the gene matches. This CDR3 has 15 residues. Germline assignment: CDR1 SEHNR and CDR2 FQNEAQ (reference sequence).

The chain carries TRBV4-3 and TRBJ2-7, with TRBD1 as a possible D gene (5 bases). CDR1 LGHNA and CDR2 YSLEER come from the germline V gene. The CDR3 has 17 residues. V shed 0 bases and J shed 1 base, with 16 bases lying between them. The DNA for the CDR3 is TGCGCCAGCAGCCAAGATCTAATAGCTCAGGGATCCTACGAGCAGTACTTC. Encoded protein: CASSQDLIAQGSYEQYF.